These T cell receptor beta chains were read from a single sample in a study of OX40 agonist ivuxolimab in advanced cancers. Sequencing was performed with immunoSEQ multiplex PCR; in TCRdb, only in-frame clones are kept and a portion is missing. The data contain tens of thousands of clones, approximately 90% of them seen just once; the ten biggest clones take up approximately 0.55%. The sequencing used CD4+ or CD8+ T cells sorted from blood, collected in a trial of the OX40 agonist ivuxolimab. These receptors were obtained from an adult with an advanced solid tumor such as melanoma, head and neck, liver or kidney cancer. The CDR3 runs from the conserved cysteine through the conserved F or W. D genes are given only for firm matches. For some rows the clone size is stated as once, few or many, or as a class when expanded; others skip it.

CDR3 length | D gene | J gene | V gene | clone size | CDR3 DNA | CDR3 protein
17 | TRBD1 | TRBJ1-5 | TRBV18 | NA | TGTGCCAGCTCACCGGGACAGGGCTTAGGGAGCAATCAGCCCCAGCATTTT | CASSPGQGLGSNQPQHF
15 | NA | TRBJ1-3 | TRBV15 | NA | TGTGCCACCAGCAGAGATCCACGTTCTGGAAACACCATATATTTT | CATSRDPRSGNTIYF
13 | NA | TRBJ2-5 | TRBV7-9 | NA | TGTGCCAGCAGCTTTGGGAGCCCGGGGACCCAGTACTTC | CASSFGSPGTQYF
13 | NA | TRBJ2-1 | TRBV12-5 | NA | TGTGCTAGTGGTTTGGGGGATCGGGCTGAGCAGTTCTTC | CASGLGDRAEQFF
14 | NA | TRBJ2-2 | TRBV4-2 | NA | TGTGCCAGCAGCCAAGATAGGACCACCGGGGAGCTGTTTTTT | CASSQDRTTGELFF
15 | TRBD2 | TRBJ2-1 | TRBV15 | NA | TGTGCCACCAGCAGAGTAGCGGGAGGGATTAATGAGCAGTTCTTC | CATSRVAGGINEQFF
15 | TRBD2 | TRBJ2-5 | TRBV28 | NA | TGTGCCAGCAGGGGGACTAGCGGGCCGGGGGGGGGCCAGTACTTC | CASRGTSGPGGGQYF
14 | NA | TRBJ2-5 | TRBV4-1 | few | TGCGCCAGCAGCCAATTCTTCAGGGAGGAGACCCAGTACTTC | CASSQFFREETQYF
13 | NA | TRBJ1-2 | TRBV5-1 | NA | TGCGCCAGCAGCTTGGTAGGGGGGAATGGCTACACCTTC | CASSLVGGNGYTF
15 | TRBD1 | TRBJ2-3 | TRBV7-2 | NA | TGTGCCAGCAGCTTAGCCGGGACAGCGTCAGATACGCAGTATTTT | CASSLAGTASDTQYF
11 | NA | TRBJ2-7 | TRBV9 | NA | TGTGCCAGCAGACCAACCTCTCAGCAGTACTTC | CASRPTSQQYF
14 | NA | TRBJ2-5 | TRBV30 | NA | TGTGCCTGGAGTTTCGACAGGAACCAAGAGACCCAGTACTTC | CAWSFDRNQETQYF
16 | NA | TRBJ1-5 | TRBV5-1 | NA | TGCGCCAGCAGCCCAAGAGGGGGGCGAGATGGACAGCCCCAGCATTTT | CASSPRGGRDGQPQHF
13 | NA | TRBJ2-1 | TRBV10-3 | NA | TGTGCCATCAGACCAGGATCCTACAATGAGCAGTTCTTC | CAIRPGSYNEQFF
16 | TRBD1 | TRBJ2-4 | TRBV28 | few | TGTGCCAGCAGATCCTCAATAGGGGGCGAGAAAAACATTCAGTACTTC | CASRSSIGGEKNIQYF
11 | NA | TRBJ2-3 | TRBV28 | NA | TGTGCCAGCAGTTCGGGCTCTACGCAGTATTTT | CASSSGSTQYF
16 | TRBD2 | TRBJ2-3 | TRBV7-2 | NA | TGTGCCAGCAGCCGCCGCCTAGCGGGAGGGCCTCATACGCAGTATTTT | CASSRRLAGGPHTQYF
12 | NA | TRBJ1-5 | TRBV7-9 | NA | TGTGCCAGCAGCTTTGGCCTCGGGACCCAGCATTTT | CASSFGLGTQHF
14 | TRBD2 | TRBJ2-3 | TRBV7-2 | NA | TGTGCCAGCAGCCCTAGCGGGAGCGCAGATACGCAGTATTTT | CASSPSGSADTQYF
16 | TRBD1 | TRBJ1-3 | TRBV7-9 | NA | TGTGCCAGCAGCTCCGACAGGGTAGGGGGAGGAAACACCATATATTTT | CASSSDRVGGGNTIYF
14 | NA | TRBJ1-2 | TRBV19 | NA | TGTGCCAGTAGTACGGTTGCCACTAACTATGGCTACACCTTC | CASSTVATNYGYTF
13 | NA | TRBJ1-2 | TRBV2 | few | TGTGCCAGCAGGGTGGGGGTTAACTATGGCTACACCTTC | CASRVGVNYGYTF
14 | TRBD2 | TRBJ2-7 | TRBV7-3 | NA | TGTGCCAGCAGCCGGCAATCGGGGGGTGACGAGCAGTACTTC | CASSRQSGGDEQYF
13 | TRBD2 | TRBJ2-5 | TRBV30 | NA | TGTGCCTTGACGGGACTAGCGGGAGAGACCCAGTACTTC | CALTGLAGETQYF
14 | NA | TRBJ1-4 | TRBV9 | NA | TGTGCCAGCAGCGTAGGGGCAACTAATGAAAAACTGTTTTTT | CASSVGATNEKLFF
13 | TRBD1 | TRBJ2-7 | TRBV11-2 | NA | TGTGCCAGCACGAGACAGGGTTCCTACGAGCAGTACTTC | CASTRQGSYEQYF
11 | NA | TRBJ1-2 | TRBV6-6 | NA | TGTGCCAGCACTGATGCGCGGGGCTACACCTTC | CASTDARGYTF
14 | NA | TRBJ2-2 | TRBV6-6 | NA | TGTGCCAGCAGTCCCAGAATGGACACCGGGGAGCTGTTTTTT | CASSPRMDTGELFF
14 | TRBD1 | TRBJ2-7 | TRBV18 | NA | TGTGCCAGCTCACAATGGACAGGGTCTTACGAGCAGTACTTC | CASSQWTGSYEQYF
16 | NA | TRBJ2-5 | TRBV5-1 | NA | TGCGCCAGCAGCTTGGAGGGGGGATCCTTTGGGAAGACCCAGTACTTC | CASSLEGGSFGKTQYF
14 | NA | TRBJ2-3 | TRBV7-2 | NA | TGTGTCAGCAGCCCCCGTAGAGGCACAGATACGCAGTATTTT | CVSSPRRGTDTQYF
13 | NA | TRBJ1-1 | TRBV11-1 | few | TGTGCCAGCAGCCCGGGACAGAACACTGAAGCTTTCTTT | CASSPGQNTEAFF